Presented here are 4 T cell receptor beta chains from one specimen sequenced in a study of T cells in Graves' hyperthyroidism and ophthalmopathy. TCR beta CDR3 region amplification was performed from RNA transcripts. The HTBI primer set was used in a first-round RT-PCR of the TCR CDR3. One entry per CDR3 protein, called by TCRdb with MiXCR from the multiplex PCR reads. The data show approximately 600,000 distinct CDR3 sequences, with roughly 15% seen just once and 4% to 5.5% held by the top ten. Sequencing used blood. The receptor set was obtained from a woman in her thirties or forties with Graves' ophthalmopathy.

This chain joins TRBV6-1 and TRBJ2-5; a weak D match, TRBD2 (5 bases). V was cut by 4 bases and J by 5 bases, with 17 bases left in between. The CDR3 contains 15 residues. Germline V lookup: CDR1 MNHNS, CDR2 SASEGT. CDR3 nucleotide sequence: TGTGCCAGCAGTGTTACCGGGATCACCAGGGAGACCCAGTACTTC. Its protein product is CASSVTGITRETQYF.

This clonotype was observed many times. The rearrangement uses TRBV5-1 and TRBJ2-5; D gene ambiguous. Trimming removed 5 bases from V and 0 bases from J, with 5 bases in between. The CDR3 loop spans 12 amino acids. Germline V gives CDR1 SGHRS, CDR2 YFSETQ. In DNA form, the CDR3 reads TGCGCCAGCAGGGAACACCAAGAGACCCAGTACTTC. The encoded protein is CASREHQETQYF.

This clonotype was counted ten times or more. V is TRBV7-3 and J is TRBJ1-5, with 8 bases that match TRBD1. Germline trimming cut 5 bases from V and 5 bases from J; bases unmatched to any gene: 11. Germline V CDR1 and CDR2: SGHTA, FQGTGA. The CDR3 contains 16 residues. The CDR3 DNA is TGTGCCAGCAGCAGAAACAAGGACAGGGTCCATCAGCCCCAGCATTTT. Translated: CASSRNKDRVHQPQHF.

This clonotype was recorded at least ten times. The rearrangement links TRBV24-1 to TRBJ2-7; TRBD1 is a possible D gene (6 bases). The CDR3 spans 15 residues. The V end lost 4 bases, the J end lost 2 bases, and 14 bases lay between the germline ends. The germline CDR1 and CDR2 sequences are KGHDR and SFDVKD. Here the CDR3 DNA reads TGTGCCACCAGTGACGCGACAGGCCCTGCCTACGAGCAGTACTTC. Protein: CATSDATGPAYEQYF.